This record covers a single TCR beta chain. Its antigen remains unidentified. The entry originates in a study of T-cell reconstitution after alpha-beta-depleted transplantation in children. Study outcomes and limitations: Some patients showed high day-60 TCRbeta diversity, which derived from surviving recipient T cells and thymic progenitors. By one year post-transplant, T-cell counts and diversity largely arose from T cells that were newly produced.

It was with unique molecular identifiers that the TCRbeta library was prepared. A single record per CDR3 protein comes from TCRdb applying MiXCR to the PCR reads. The sample carries about 980,000 distinct CDR3 sequences, around 30% recorded once. V was pared by 1 base and J by 9 bases, with 10 bases between. The CDR3 loop spans 13 amino acids. Germline lookup yields CDR1 LGHNA and CDR2 YSLEER. The TCR was taken from a boy less than two years old who had a stem cell transplant for SCID, so the T cells may come from the graft donor. This chain uses TRBV4-3 with TRBJ2-4, with D possibly being TRBD2 (5 bases). The source material was PBMCs, mostly from graft donor cells, sampled 360 days after TCRalphabeta/CD19-depleted stem cell transplant. The CDR3 loop is CASSQVNEGIQYF. The CDR3 DNA reads as TGCGCCAGCAGCCAAGTTAATGAGGGCATTCAGTACTTC.